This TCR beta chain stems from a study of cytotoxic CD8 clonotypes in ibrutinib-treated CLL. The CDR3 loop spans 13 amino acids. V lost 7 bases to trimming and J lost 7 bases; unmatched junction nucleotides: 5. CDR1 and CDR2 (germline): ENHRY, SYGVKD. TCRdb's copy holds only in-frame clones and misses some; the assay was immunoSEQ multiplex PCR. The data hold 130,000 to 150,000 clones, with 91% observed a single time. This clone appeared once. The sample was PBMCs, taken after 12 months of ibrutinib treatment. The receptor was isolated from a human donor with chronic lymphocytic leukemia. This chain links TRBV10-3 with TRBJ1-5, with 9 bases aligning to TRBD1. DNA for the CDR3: TGTGCCATCACCAAGGACAGGGGCCAGCCCCAGCATTTT. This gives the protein CAITKDRGQPQHF.